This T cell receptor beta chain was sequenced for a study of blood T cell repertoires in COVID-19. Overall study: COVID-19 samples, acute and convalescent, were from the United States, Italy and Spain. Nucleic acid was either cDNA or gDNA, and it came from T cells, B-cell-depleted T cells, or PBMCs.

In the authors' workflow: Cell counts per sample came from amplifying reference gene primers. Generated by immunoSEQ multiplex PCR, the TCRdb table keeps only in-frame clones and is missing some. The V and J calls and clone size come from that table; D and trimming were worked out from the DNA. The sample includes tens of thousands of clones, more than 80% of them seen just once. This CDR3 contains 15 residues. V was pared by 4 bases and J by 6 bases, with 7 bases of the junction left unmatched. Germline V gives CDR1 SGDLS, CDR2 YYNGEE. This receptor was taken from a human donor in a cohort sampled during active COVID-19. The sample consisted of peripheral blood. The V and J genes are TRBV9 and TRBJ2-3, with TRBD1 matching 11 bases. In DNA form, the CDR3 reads TGTGCCAGCAGCAAAGGACAGGGGGCAGGGGATACGCAGTATTTT. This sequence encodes CASSKGQGAGDTQYF.